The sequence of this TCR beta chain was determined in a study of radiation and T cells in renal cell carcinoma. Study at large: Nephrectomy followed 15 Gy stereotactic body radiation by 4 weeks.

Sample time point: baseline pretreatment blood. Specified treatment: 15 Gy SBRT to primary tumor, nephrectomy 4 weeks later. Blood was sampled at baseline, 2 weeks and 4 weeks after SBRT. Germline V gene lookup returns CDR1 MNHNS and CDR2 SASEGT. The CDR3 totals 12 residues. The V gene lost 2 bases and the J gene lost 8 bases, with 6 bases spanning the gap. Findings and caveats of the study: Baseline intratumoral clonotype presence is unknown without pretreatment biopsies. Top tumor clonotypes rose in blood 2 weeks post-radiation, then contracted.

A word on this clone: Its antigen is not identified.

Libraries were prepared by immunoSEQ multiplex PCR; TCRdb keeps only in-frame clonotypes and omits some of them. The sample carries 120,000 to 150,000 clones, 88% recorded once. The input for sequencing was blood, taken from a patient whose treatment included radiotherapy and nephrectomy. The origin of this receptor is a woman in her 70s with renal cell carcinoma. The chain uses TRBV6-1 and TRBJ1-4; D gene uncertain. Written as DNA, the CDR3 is TGTGCCAGCAGTGAACGAGGAGAAAAACTGTTTTTT. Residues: CASSERGEKLFF.